This TCR beta chain stems from a study of human T cells and chemical hapten exposure. TCRdb reanalysed the RACE reads using MiXCR and keeps one entry per CDR3 protein. The sample shows under 100,000 distinct CDR3 sequences, under 11% of them seen only once. The germline V gene has CDR1 SGHTA and CDR2 FQGNSA. The CDR3 spans 16 residues. Trimming left V 0 bases short and J 1 base short, with 9 bases between. Regarding time point: patch test 2, 6 weeks after DPC sensitization. Treatment: therapeutic diphenylcyclopropenone sensitization with weekly scalp DPC. The sample in question was whole blood, obtained in connection with sensitization to the hapten diphenylcyclopropenone (DPC). The rearrangement uses TRBV7-2 and TRBJ2-2; D is unresolved. The sequence derives from a woman aged 45-65 years with alopecia areata. Some clones in this sample may be carry-over from other donors' samples. The CDR3 DNA follows: TGTGCCAGCAGCTTAGCGTTTGTAAGGAACACCGGGGAGCTGTTTTTT. Translated: CASSLAFVRNTGELFF.